The next 17 T cell receptor beta chains were all read from a single sample in a study of blood T cells in healthy people across ages. Sample-barcoded 5' priming and a J-beta primer mix drove a second PCR of about 7 to 12 cycles. From the 5' RACE reads, TCRdb called clonotypes with MiXCR, one entry per CDR3 protein. This sample carries fewer than 800,000 distinct CDR3 sequences, roughly 21% of them seen once, and the ten largest clones take roughly 3.9%. Sequencing was performed on blood. The source of these receptors is a man aged 65 to 79 in good health.

The genes are TRBV18 and TRBJ2-7, with 10 positions matching TRBD1. V was clipped by 2 bases and J by 5 bases; unmatched bases: 9. The germline CDR1 and CDR2 sequences are KGHSH and LQKENI. CDR3 size: 16 residues. CDR3 DNA sequence: TGTGCCAGCTCACCAAGATGGGACAGGGGCTCTCACGAGCAGTACTTC. Its translation: CASSPRWDRGSHEQYF.

The rearrangement links TRBV7-9 to TRBJ2-7, with 12 bases fitting TRBD2. Looked up from germline, CDR1 is SEHNR and CDR2 is FQNEAQ (reference sequence). This CDR3 region has 14 residues. Trimming cost V 6 bases and J 5 bases; bases outside gene matches: 5. The CDR3 protein is CASSARTSGNEQYF. Written as DNA, the CDR3 is TGTGCCAGCAGTGCTAGGACTAGCGGGAACGAGCAGTACTTC.

This clonotype was counted between two and nine times. The junction departs from germline at one end; a sequencing error may be responsible. This chain links TRBV7-2 with TRBJ2-1, with D maybe TRBD1 (6 bases). Looked up from germline, CDR1 is SGHTA and CDR2 is FQGNSA. The CDR3 extends over 12 amino acids. The CDR3 protein is CASSFRDTPRIF. The CDR3 region has the DNA TGTGCCAGCAGCTTCAGGGACACCCCCAGGATCTTC.

The genes are TRBV7-9 and TRBJ1-1; D is ambiguous. Looked up from germline, CDR1 is SEHNR and CDR2 is FQNEAQ (reference sequence). V lost 5 bases and J 5 bases, leaving 15 bases between the germline ends. The CDR3 extends over 14 amino acids. The CDR3 DNA follows: TGTGCCAGCAGCAACGGGAATCCGGGGACTGAAGCTTTCTTT. Translating gives CASSNGNPGTEAFF.

This clonotype has ten or more counts. The chain uses TRBV10-3 and TRBJ2-5; D gene ambiguous. Trimming removed 3 bases at V and 4 bases at J, with 12 bases between. The germline gives CDR1 ENHRY, CDR2 SYGVKD. CDR3 size: 14 residues. CDR3 amino acids: CAISDWVLGETQYF. Written as DNA, the CDR3 is TGTGCCATCAGTGATTGGGTGTTAGGAGAGACCCAGTACTTC.

This clonotype was observed many times. This rearrangement joins TRBV11-2 to TRBJ2-2; D gene uncertain. Germline V CDR1 and CDR2: SGHAT, FQNNGV. The CDR3 has 14 amino acids. Trimming took 1 base from V and 6 from J, leaving 9 bases between them. CDR3 sequence: CASSLGQAAGELFF. In DNA form, the CDR3 reads TGTGCCAGCAGCTTAGGGCAGGCGGCCGGGGAGCTGTTTTTT.

The J gene is TRBJ2-4, the V gene TRBV9, with 9 bases lining up with TRBD1. The V gene's germline CDR1 is SGDLS and CDR2 YYNGEE. The CDR3 is 16 residues long. Trimming removed 2 bases from V and 2 bases from J; junction bases left unmatched: 5. In nucleotides, the CDR3 is TGTGCCAGCAGCGTGGAAGGGACAGGGACCAAAAACATTCAGTACTTC. Protein: CASSVEGTGTKNIQYF.

This sequence joins TRBV11-2 and TRBJ2-2, with 9 bases fitting TRBD1. The CDR3 is 16 residues long. V was clipped by 3 bases and J by 1 base; unmatched bases: 3. CDR1 is SGHAT, CDR2 FQNNGV, per germline. For the CDR3, the DNA is TGTGCCAGCAGCTTTCGACAGGGGGGGAACACCGGGGAGCTGTTTTTT. Amino acids: CASSFRQGGNTGELFF.

This clonotype was detected only a few times. V is TRBV3-1 and J is TRBJ2-7; D is undetermined. CDR1 is LGHDT and CDR2 is YNNKEL in the germline V gene (reference sequence). The V and J ends lost 1 base and 4 bases respectively, with 11 bases between them. The CDR3 is made up of 14 amino acids. CDR3 sequence: CASSQGRLEYEQYF. The CDR3 nucleotides are TGTGCCAGCAGCCAAGGGAGACTGGAGTACGAGCAGTACTTC.

The genes are TRBV6-1 and TRBJ2-7, with 8 positions matching TRBD1. CDR3 length: 15 residues. CDR1 MNHNS and CDR2 SASEGT come from the germline V gene. The V segment lost 4 bases and the J segment 2 bases; nucleotides outside the gene matches: 7. CDR3 loop: CASSALGQGPYEQYF. In DNA, the CDR3 is TGTGCCAGCAGTGCCCTTGGACAGGGACCCTACGAGCAGTACTTC.

This clonotype was picked up many times. The chain employs TRBV5-1 and TRBJ2-4; 8 positions match TRBD2. From germline, CDR1 is SGHRS and CDR2 YFSETQ. V lost 4 bases and J lost 0; bases outside the gene matches: 15. The CDR3 sequence is 19 residues long. The CDR3 bases are TGCGCCAGCAGCCCAAATTCTGTCGTAGCGGGATTAGCCAAAAACATTCAGTACTTC. It codes for CASSPNSVVAGLAKNIQYF. Filled out from reference TRBV5-1 and TRBJ2-4, the complete variable domain reads KAGVTQTPRYLIKTRGQQVTLSCSPISGHRSVSWYQQTPGQGLQFLFEYFSETQRNKGNFPGRFSGRQFSNSRSEMNVSTLELGDSALYLCASSPNSVVAGLAKNIQYFGAGTRLSVL.

This clonotype was counted at least ten times. The J gene is TRBJ2-5, the V gene TRBV7-9; D not resolved. This CDR3 is 15 amino acids long. Germline V gene data show CDR1 as SEHNR and CDR2 as FQNEAQ (reference sequence). Trimming removed 1 base from V and 5 bases from J, with 14 bases in between. CDR3 bases: TGTGCCAGCAGCTTAGGTGGGTCAGCTTTGGAGACCCAGTACTTC. Encoded protein: CASSLGGSALETQYF.

About this clonotype itself: The junction does not match germline at one end; this may be a read error. The rearrangement uses TRBV18 and TRBJ2-1, with a weak D call TRBD1 (6 bases). Germline CDR1 reads KGHSH; CDR2 reads LQKENI. This CDR3 spans 15 amino acids. The CDR3 loop is CASSPIYGGQETQCF. As DNA, the CDR3 is TGTGCCAGCTCACCGATTTATGGGGGCCAAGAGACCCAGTGCTTC.

This clonotype was observed a handful of times. The CDR3 sequence is CASTEGDSRLSEQFF. The CDR3, as DNA: TGTGCCAGCACCGAAGGGGACAGTCGATTAAGTGAGCAGTTCTTC. This chain connects TRBV6-1 to TRBJ2-1, with 7 nucleotides matching TRBD1. With V trimmed by 7 bases and J by 9 bases, 15 bases remained unmatched. The length of the CDR3 is 15 residues. Germline V gene data show CDR1 as MNHNS and CDR2 as SASEGT.

The V call is TRBV29-1, the J call TRBJ2-7, with D perhaps matching TRBD2 (6 bases). This CDR3 is 14 amino acids long. Germline-derived CDR1 and CDR2 are SQVTM and ANQGSEA. Trimming removed 6 bases at V and 0 bases at J, with 15 bases between. In nucleotides, the CDR3 is TGCAGCGTGACCCCGGGACTCCCCTCCTACGAGCAGTACTTC. Translation: CSVTPGLPSYEQYF.

The chain links TRBV6-6 to TRBJ2-2; possibly TRBD1 for D (5 bases). This CDR3 comprises 12 residues. Germline CDR1 and CDR2: MNHNY and SVGAGI (reference sequence). V was clipped by 6 bases and J by 8 bases, with 10 bases between them. The CDR3 DNA is TGTGCCAGCAGACAGGACGTTGGGGAGCTGTTTTTT. This encodes CASRQDVGELFF.

The rearrangement uses TRBV20-1 and TRBJ1-1, with D maybe TRBD1 (6 bases). CDR1 and CDR2 (germline): DFQATT, SNEGSKA (reference sequence). The CDR3 is 15 residues long. V was clipped by 0 bases and J by 4 bases, with 15 bases between them. The CDR3 loop reads CSARDPQGLSTEAFF. DNA of the CDR3: TGCAGTGCTAGAGATCCCCAGGGGCTGAGCACTGAAGCTTTCTTT.